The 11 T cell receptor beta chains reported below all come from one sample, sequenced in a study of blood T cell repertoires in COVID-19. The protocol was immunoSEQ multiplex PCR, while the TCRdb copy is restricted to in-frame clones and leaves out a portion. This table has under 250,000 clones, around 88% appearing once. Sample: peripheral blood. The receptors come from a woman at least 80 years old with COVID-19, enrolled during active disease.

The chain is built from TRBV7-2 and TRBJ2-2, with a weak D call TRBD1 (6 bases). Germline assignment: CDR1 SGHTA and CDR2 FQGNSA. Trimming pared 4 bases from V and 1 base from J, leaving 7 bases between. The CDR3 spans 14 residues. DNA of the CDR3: TGTGCCAGCAGCTCGGGACAGAACACCGGGGAGCTGTTTTTT. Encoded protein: CASSSGQNTGELFF.

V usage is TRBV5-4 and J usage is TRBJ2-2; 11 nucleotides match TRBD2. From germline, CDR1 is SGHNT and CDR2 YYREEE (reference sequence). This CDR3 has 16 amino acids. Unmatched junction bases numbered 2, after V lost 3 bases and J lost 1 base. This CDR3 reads CASSSGLAGNTGELFF. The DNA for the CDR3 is TGTGCCAGCAGCTCTGGACTAGCGGGGAACACCGGGGAGCTGTTTTTT.

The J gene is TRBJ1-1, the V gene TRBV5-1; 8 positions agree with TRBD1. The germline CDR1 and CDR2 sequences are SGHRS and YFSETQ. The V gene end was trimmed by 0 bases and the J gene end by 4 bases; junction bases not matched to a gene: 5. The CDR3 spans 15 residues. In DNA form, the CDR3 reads TGCGCCAGCAGCTTGGGGACAGGGTCGGCCACTGAAGCTTTCTTT. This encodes CASSLGTGSATEAFF.

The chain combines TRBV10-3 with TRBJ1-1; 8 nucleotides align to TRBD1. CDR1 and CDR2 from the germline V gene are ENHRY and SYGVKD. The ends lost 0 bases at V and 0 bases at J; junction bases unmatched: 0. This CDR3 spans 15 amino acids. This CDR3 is CAISESDRVNTEAFF. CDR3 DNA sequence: TGTGCCATCAGTGAGTCGGACAGGGTGAACACTGAAGCTTTCTTT.

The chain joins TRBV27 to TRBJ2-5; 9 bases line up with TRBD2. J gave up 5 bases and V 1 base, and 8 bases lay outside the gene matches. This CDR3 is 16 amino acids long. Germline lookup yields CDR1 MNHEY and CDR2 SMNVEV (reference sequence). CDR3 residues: CASSLYGGGGWETQYF. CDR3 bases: TGTGCCAGCAGTTTATATGGCGGGGGGGGGTGGGAGACCCAGTACTTC.

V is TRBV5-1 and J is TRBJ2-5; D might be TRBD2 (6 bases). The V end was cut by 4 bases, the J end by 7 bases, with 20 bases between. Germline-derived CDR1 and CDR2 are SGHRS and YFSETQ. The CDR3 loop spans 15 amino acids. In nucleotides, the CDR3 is TGCGCCAGCAGCCCGACCGGGACTGGGTTTGCGACCCAGTACTTC. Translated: CASSPTGTGFATQYF. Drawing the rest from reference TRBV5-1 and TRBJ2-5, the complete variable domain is KAGVTQTPRYLIKTRGQQVTLSCSPISGHRSVSWYQQTPGQGLQFLFEYFSETQRNKGNFPGRFSGRQFSNSRSEMNVSTLELGDSALYLCASSPTGTGFATQYFGPGTRLLVL.

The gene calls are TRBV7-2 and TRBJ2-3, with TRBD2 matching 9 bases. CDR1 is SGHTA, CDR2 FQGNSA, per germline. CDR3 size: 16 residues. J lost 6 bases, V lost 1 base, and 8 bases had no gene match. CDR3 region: CASSLDRGGARDTQYF. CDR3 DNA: TGTGCCAGCAGCTTAGACCGCGGGGGGGCCAGGGATACGCAGTATTTT.

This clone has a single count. The CDR3 reads CASSYSGHTSADTQYF. The CDR3 coding sequence is TGTGCCAGCAGTTACTCAGGACATACGTCGGCGGATACGCAGTATTTT. The chain combines TRBV6-2 or TRBV6-3 with TRBJ2-3; TRBD1 is a possible D gene (5 bases). The V end lost 0 bases, the J end lost 6 bases, and 16 bases lay between the germline ends. Per the germline V gene, CDR1 is MNHEY and CDR2 is SVGEGT. CDR3 length: 16 residues.

In DNA form, the CDR3 reads TGTGCCAGCAGGTCGACAGGGGGGAACACTGAAGCTTTCTTT. Translation gives CASRSTGGNTEAFF. The chain is built from TRBV5-5 and TRBJ1-1, with 9 bases aligning to TRBD1. Germline CDR1 is SGHKS and CDR2 is YYEKEE (reference sequence). The CDR3 extends over 14 amino acids. The trim removed 5 bases at V and 1 base at J, leaving 3 bases unmatched.

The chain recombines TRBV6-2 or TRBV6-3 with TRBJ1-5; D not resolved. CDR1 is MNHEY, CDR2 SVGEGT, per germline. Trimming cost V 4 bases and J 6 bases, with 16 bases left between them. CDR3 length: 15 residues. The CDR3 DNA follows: TGTGCCAGCAGTTCTCGAGCCCCAACCGGTCAGCCCCAGCATTTT. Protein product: CASSSRAPTGQPQHF.

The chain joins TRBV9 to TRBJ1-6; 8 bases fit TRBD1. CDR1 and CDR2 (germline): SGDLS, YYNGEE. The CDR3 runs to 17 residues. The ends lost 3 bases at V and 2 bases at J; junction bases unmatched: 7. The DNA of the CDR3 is TGTGCCAGCAGCGCCGGACAGGGACCCCCCTATAATTCACCCCTCCACTTT. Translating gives CASSAGQGPPYNSPLHF.